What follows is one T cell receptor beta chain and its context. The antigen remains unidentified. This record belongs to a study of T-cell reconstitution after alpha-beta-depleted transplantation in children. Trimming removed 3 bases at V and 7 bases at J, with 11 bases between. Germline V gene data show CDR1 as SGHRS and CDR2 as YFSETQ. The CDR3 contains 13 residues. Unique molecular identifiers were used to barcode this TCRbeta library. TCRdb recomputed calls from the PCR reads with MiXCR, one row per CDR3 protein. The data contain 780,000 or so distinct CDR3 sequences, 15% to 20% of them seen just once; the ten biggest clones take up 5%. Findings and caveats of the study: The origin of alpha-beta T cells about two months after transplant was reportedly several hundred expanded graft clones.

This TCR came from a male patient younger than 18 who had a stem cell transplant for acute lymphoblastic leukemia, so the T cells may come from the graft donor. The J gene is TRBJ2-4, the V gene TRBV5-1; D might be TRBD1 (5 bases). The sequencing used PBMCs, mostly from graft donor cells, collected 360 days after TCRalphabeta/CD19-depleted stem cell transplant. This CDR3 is CASSSGPGNIQYF. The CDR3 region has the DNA TGCGCCAGCAGCTCCGGGCCAGGGAACATTCAGTACTTC.